This record covers a single TCR beta chain. The antigen it recognizes is unknown. No much larger clonotype is one base removed from it; base qualities were not supplied. The sample is drawn from a study of blood T cell repertoires in COVID-19 (dated by TCRdb to about 2020). The study in broad terms: Collaborator samples came from the United States, Italy and Spain and covered acute and convalescent phases of COVID-19. The prospective study material was composed of cDNA or gDNA derived from T cells, B-cell-depleted T cells, or PBMCs. Subjects who had been exposed to COVID-19, were actively infected with it, or had recovered from it provided the deeply sampled blood TCRbeta repertoires that made up the dataset. Sample metadata almost always included a de-identified subject ID, COVID-19 status, age in years and sex. The repertoires were made available in a free public database intended to serve as a resource for research on the immune response to SARS-CoV-2. HLA class I and class II types, where available, came from metadata supplied by the sample provider rather than from assay-based typing. The samples were drawn from the first 160 participants of the ongoing ImmuneRACE study and from 950 to 1,500 subjects provided by 6 global collaborators.

The paper as a whole reports these results and caveats: How much clinical and demographic metadata was included differed by source and by participant, and the metadata was provided uncurated.

Collaborating institutions collected whole blood in K2EDTA tubes following their own protocols. For TCRbeta analysis, collaborator samples were shipped as frozen whole blood, as isolated PBMCs, or as DNA extracted from either sample type. Inclusive of the bounding cysteine and phenylalanine, the CDR3 is 14 residues long. Just the 42-base CDR3 DNA is kept, in frame starting at base 1. A distance of 13 bases separates the germline ends of V and J, which lose 5 bases and 6 bases respectively. The germline V gene (reference sequence) sets CDR1 to LNHDA and CDR2 to SQIVND. TCRbeta CDR3 regions were amplified from genomic DNA using the immunoSEQ Assay, a bias-controlled multiplex PCR. As for the original processing: The number of nucleated cells in each sample was estimated from the amplification of reference gene primers within the assay. To quantify the absolute abundance of each unique TCRbeta CDR3 rearrangement, sequence reads were collapsed and filtered. For each sample, productive Simpson clonality was calculated as the square root of Simpson's diversity index over productive rearrangements. TCRdb carries this immuneACCESS record with in-frame sequences only. Its versions omit some clonotypes, under half of them owing to an unresolved V gene in the studies checked, with the rest unexplained. The V and J calls and clone size were taken over from that table, and D and trimming were inferred from the DNA. For this sample there are about 190,000 clones; about 85% appear just once. The top ten clonotypes cover less than 1.5% of the sample.

Sequenced: peripheral blood. The TCR originated in a young man with acute or convalescent COVID-19. The V and J segments used are TRBV19 and TRBJ2-2; no D gene call is confident. The nucleotide sequence is TGTGCCAGTAGTCTAGGCGTCGAGTCCGGGGAGCTGTTTTTT. Its translation is CASSLGVESGELFF. With the rest looked up from the reference TRBV19 and TRBJ2-2 genes rather than sequenced, the full variable domain is DGGITQSPKYLFRKEGQNVTLSCEQNLNHDAMYWYRQDPGQGLRLIYYSQIVNDFQKGDIAEGYSVSREKKESFPLTVTSAQKNPTAFYLCASSLGVESGELFFGEGSRLTVL.